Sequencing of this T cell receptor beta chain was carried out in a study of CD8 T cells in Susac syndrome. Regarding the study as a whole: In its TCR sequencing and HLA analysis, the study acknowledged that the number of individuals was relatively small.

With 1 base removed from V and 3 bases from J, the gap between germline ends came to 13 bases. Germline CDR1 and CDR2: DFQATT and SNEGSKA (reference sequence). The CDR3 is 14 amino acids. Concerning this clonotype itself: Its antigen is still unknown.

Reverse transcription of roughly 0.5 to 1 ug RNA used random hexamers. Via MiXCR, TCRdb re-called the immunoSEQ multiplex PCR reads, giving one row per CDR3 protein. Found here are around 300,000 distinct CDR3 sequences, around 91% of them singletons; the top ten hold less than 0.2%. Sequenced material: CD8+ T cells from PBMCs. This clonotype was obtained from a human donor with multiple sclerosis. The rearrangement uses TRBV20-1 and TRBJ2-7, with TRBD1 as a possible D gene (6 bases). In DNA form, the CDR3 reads TGCAGTGCTAGAGTAAGGGACACCTACTACGAGCAGTACTTC. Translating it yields CSARVRDTYYEQYF.